This TCR beta chain came from a study of control samples from healthy donors and cancer patients. CDR3 length: 12 amino acids. Looked up from germline, CDR1 is LGHDT and CDR2 is YNNKEL (reference sequence). TCRdb's copy holds only in-frame clones and misses some; the assay was immunoSEQ multiplex PCR. This sample has some 130,000 clones; around 90% occur once, and the top ten carry about 2.7%. The sequenced sample was blood. The receptor comes from a man in his forties in good health. The V gene is TRBV3-1 (or the pseudogene TRBV3-2), the J gene TRBJ1-3; 7 bases map to TRBD1. CDR3 nucleotides: TGTGGAACAGGGGACTCTGGAAACACCATATATTTT. This codes for CGTGDSGNTIYF.